This is a list of T cell receptor beta chains from one sample in a study of T-cell memory formation after mild COVID-19. In TCRdb, the 5' RACE reads were re-called with MiXCR into one record per CDR3 protein. The data contain 35,000 to 45,000 distinct CDR3 sequences, about 6.8% of them singletons. The sequencing sample was made of PBMCs or a T cell subset sorted from them (not recorded which). These receptors were taken from an adult who had mild COVID-19 (a few samples of this study predate the infection). Cell type and time point are not known. Each CDR3 is given with its conserved first and last residue. The D gene is left open where the match is weak. Only part of the rows carry a size: once, few, many, or a class if the clone is expanded.

.	.	TRBV9	14	TRBJ1-1	TGTGCCAGCAGCATCGGGACGGCGAACACTGAAGCTTTCTTT	CASSIGTANTEAFF
many	.	TRBV6-6	16	TRBJ2-6	TGTGCCAGCAGTTACTCTAGGCGGGCTGGGGCCAACGTCCTGACTTTC	CASSYSRRAGANVLTF
.	.	TRBV6-1	12	TRBJ1-1	TGTGCCAGCAGGGCCCTGTCCACTGAAGCTTTCTTT	CASRALSTEAFF
few	.	TRBV27	15	TRBJ2-7	TGTGCCAGCAGTTCAGACGTTGTCCGCGTCTACGAGCAGTACTTC	CASSSDVVRVYEQYF
few	.	TRBV5-1	14	TRBJ2-3	TGCGCCAGCTTCACAGGTTTAAGCACAGATACGCAGTATTTT	CASFTGLSTDTQYF
many	.	TRBV14	17	TRBJ2-3	TGTGCCAGCAGCTCGTCCCGGGTCGCGGTCGACTCTGGTACGCAGTATTTT	CASSSSRVAVDSGTQYF
few	.	TRBV7-9	13	TRBJ1-1	TGTGCCAGCAGCTTCACGACGACAACTGAAGCTTTCTTT	CASSFTTTTEAFF
.	.	TRBV5-6	13	TRBJ2-7	TGTGCCAGCAGCTGGGCGTCAGGTCCTCAACAGTACTTC	CASSWASGPQQYF
many	TRBD2	TRBV6-2/TRBV6-3	14	TRBJ2-5	TGTGCCAGCAGGGCTTCAGCGGGAGGTGAGACCCAGTACTTC	CASRASAGGETQYF
many	TRBD2	TRBV7-8	19	TRBJ2-1	TGTGCCAGCAGCCTACCTAGGGGCGGGGGTATAAGCTCCTACAATGAGCAGTTCTTC	CASSLPRGGGISSYNEQFF
.	.	TRBV7-2	14	TRBJ2-5	TGTGCCAGCAGCTTAGCTGAGGGTGTGAAGACCCAGTACTTC	CASSLAEGVKTQYF
few	TRBD2	TRBV27	14	TRBJ2-5	TGTGCCAGCAGTCCGGGACTAGCGGAAGAGACCCAGTACTTC	CASSPGLAEETQYF
.	.	TRBV30	17	TRBJ1-6	TGTGCCTGGAGTGTGTATCCGGATTCCTCCTATAATTCACCCCTCCACTTT	CAWSVYPDSSYNSPLHF
many	.	TRBV29-1	10	TRBJ2-5	TGCAGCGTAGTCAGGGAGACCCAGTACTTC	CSVVRETQYF
few	.	TRBV9	16	TRBJ1-4	TGTGCCAGCAGCCCCCGTTTTACCCAACTGGGTGAAAAACTGTTTTTT	CASSPRFTQLGEKLFF
many	TRBD1	TRBV24-1	14	TRBJ1-2	TGTGCCACCAGTGATGACAGGGGGCGCGGACGCTACACCTTC	CATSDDRGRGRYTF
few	TRBD2	TRBV4-1	18	TRBJ2-7	TGCGCCAGCAGCCACCCAGCGGTACCGGGACTAGTGGGTCGCGAGCAGTACTTC	CASSHPAVPGLVGREQYF
.	.	TRBV15	12	TRBJ2-1	TGTGCCACCAGCGAACAGGGAAATGAGCAGTTCTTC	CATSEQGNEQFF
few	TRBD2	TRBV3-1	15	TRBJ2-3	TGTGCCAGCAGCTTTACTAGCGGGGGCACAGATACGCAGTATTTT	CASSFTSGGTDTQYF
.	.	TRBV7-2	14	TRBJ2-1	TGTGCCAGCAGCTTACTCAAGGGAAGAAATGAGCAGTTCTTC	CASSLLKGRNEQFF
.	.	TRBV20-1	12	TRBJ1-3	TGCAGTGCTAGGGAAGATCGAAACACCATATATTTT	CSAREDRNTIYF
.	.	TRBV23-1	13	TRBJ2-3	TGCGCCAGCAGTCAGTCGGGACTCTTTACGCAGTATTTT	CASSQSGLFTQYF
.	TRBD1	TRBV19	16	TRBJ2-5	TGTGCCAGTAGTAACTCGGGACAGGGGACCCAAGAGAGCCAGTACTTC	CASSNSGQGTQESQYF
many	.	TRBV20-1	13	TRBJ2-1	TGCAGTGCTAGGGTAAAGGCCTACAATGAGCAGTTCTTC	CSARVKAYNEQFF
few	TRBD1	TRBV6-2/TRBV6-3	15	TRBJ2-7	TGTGCCAGCAGTTATTCCGGACAGGGGCCCCACGAGCAGTACTTC	CASSYSGQGPHEQYF
.	.	TRBV3-1	13	TRBJ2-7	TGTGCCAGCAGCCAAGGAGGAGCCTACGAGCAGTACTTC	CASSQGGAYEQYF
many	.	TRBV11-2	15	TRBJ2-5	TGTGCCAGCAGCTTAGGAGGGGGACTGCAAGAGACCCAGTACTTC	CASSLGGGLQETQYF
many	.	TRBV5-6	16	TRBJ2-2	TGTGCCAGCAGCCCAGAGTACAGGGCGAACACCGGGGAGCTGTTTTTT	CASSPEYRANTGELFF
few	TRBD1	TRBV4-2	15	TRBJ2-3	TGTGCCAGCAGCCAGTCCGACAGGGCAATGGATACGCAGTATTTT	CASSQSDRAMDTQYF
few	.	TRBV7-8	12	TRBJ1-6	TGTGCCAGCAGAATAGTAAATTCACCCCTCCACTTT	CASRIVNSPLHF
many	TRBD1	TRBV12-3/TRBV12-4	12	TRBJ2-7	TGTGCCAGCAGTGGACAGGGTTGGGAGCAGTACTTC	CASSGQGWEQYF
many	.	TRBV4-1	12	TRBJ1-4	TGCGCCAGCGGGGGGGACGGGGAAAAACTGTTTTTT	CASGGDGEKLFF
many	TRBD1	TRBV5-1	17	TRBJ2-7	TGCGCCAGCAGCTTGGCCGGTTCAAAGACAGGGTCCTACGAGCAGTACTTC	CASSLAGSKTGSYEQYF
many	.	TRBV2	12	TRBJ2-7	TGTGCCAGTGGGACAAGCAACTACGAGCAGTACTTC	CASGTSNYEQYF
many	.	TRBV29-1	13	TRBJ2-4	TGCAGCGCCAGCGTTGCAGACGGAAACATTCAGTACTTC	CSASVADGNIQYF
many	TRBD1	TRBV4-3	16	TRBJ2-4	TGCGCCAGCAGCCAAACCGGACAGGGGCGAAGGAACATTCAGTACTTC	CASSQTGQGRRNIQYF
.	.	TRBV4-1	13	TRBJ1-1	TGCGCCAGCAGCCCTAGGGAGGTGGCTGAAGCTTTCTTT	CASSPREVAEAFF
many	.	TRBV11-2	11	TRBJ1-4	TGTGCCAGCTTAAAAGGGGAAAAACTGTTTTTT	CASLKGEKLFF
many	.	TRBV15	14	TRBJ2-7	TGTGCCACCAGCAGAGATTGGGACGGGGGAGCGCAGTACTTC	CATSRDWDGGAQYF
many	TRBD2	TRBV18	16	TRBJ2-1	TGTGCCAGCTCACCCTCGAGCGGGGGGGGATACAATGAGCAGTTCTTC	CASSPSSGGGYNEQFF
many	TRBD1	TRBV5-5	14	TRBJ2-7	TGTGCCAGCAGCCGACAGGGTCCGTCCTACGAGCAGTACTTC	CASSRQGPSYEQYF
many	TRBD2	TRBV20-1	16	TRBJ2-5	TGCAGTGCCAGACTTAGGACTAGCGGCCCCCAAGAGACCCAGTACTTC	CSARLRTSGPQETQYF
few	TRBD2	TRBV9	16	TRBJ2-7	TGTGCCAGCAGCGTAGGATCCAGCGGGGACGCCTACGAGCAGTACTTC	CASSVGSSGDAYEQYF
few	TRBD1	TRBV18	15	TRBJ1-5	TGTGCCAGCTCACCTAGGACAGGGAATAATCAGCCCCAGCATTTT	CASSPRTGNNQPQHF
few	TRBD1	TRBV11-2	15	TRBJ2-7	TGTGCCAGCAGCAACCGTGGACAGGGAAAATACGAGCAGTACTTC	CASSNRGQGKYEQYF
many	.	TRBV20-1	15	TRBJ2-2	TGCAGTGCTAGAGTGCGGAGCAGTACCACCGGGGAGCTGTTTTTT	CSARVRSSTTGELFF
many	.	TRBV12-3/TRBV12-4	16	TRBJ1-5	TGTGCCAGCAGTTTCCAGGACTCCTGGGGGAATCAGCCCCAGCATTTT	CASSFQDSWGNQPQHF
many	.	TRBV29-1	12	TRBJ2-7	TGCAGCGTTGACGGACAGTGCTACGAGCAGTACTTC	CSVDGQCYEQYF
many	.	TRBV7-2	13	TRBJ1-1	TGTGCCAGCAGCTTACTGGTGAACACTGAAGCTTTCTTT	CASSLLVNTEAFF
.	.	TRBV15	13	TRBJ1-5	TGTGCCACTTCTCAGACTTTCAATCAGCCCCAGCATTTT	CATSQTFNQPQHF
.	.	TRBV24-1	18	TRBJ2-3	TGTGCCACCAGTGACCTGAGAGGGCATTCCGGGGACACAGATACGCAGTATTTT	CATSDLRGHSGDTDTQYF
.	.	TRBV7-2	19	TRBJ2-1	TGTGCCAGCAGCTCTCTCTGGGGCGGGATGGGGGCCCGAGGGATTGAGCAGTTCTTC	CASSSLWGGMGARGIEQFF
many	TRBD2	TRBV5-1	14	TRBJ2-1	TGCGCCAGCAGCTTTCGGGGGGAAAACAATGAGCAGTTCTTC	CASSFRGENNEQFF
few	TRBD1	TRBV5-1	14	TRBJ2-5	TGCGCCAGCAGCTTGGGGACAGGGCAAGAGACCCAGTACTTC	CASSLGTGQETQYF
many	.	TRBV24-1	14	TRBJ2-3	TGTGCCACCAGTCGGCAGGGCTCCACAGATACGCAGTATTTT	CATSRQGSTDTQYF
few	TRBD2	TRBV4-3	16	TRBJ2-5	TGCGCCAGCAGCCGAGGACGGACTAGCGGGAGCGAGACCCAGTACTTC	CASSRGRTSGSETQYF
many	.	TRBV27	15	TRBJ1-1	TGTGCCAGCAGTTCAACCCCCTGGGCGGGGGGTGGTGCTTTCTTT	CASSSTPWAGGGAFF
.	.	TRBV7-8	14	TRBJ1-3	TGTGCCAGCAGCTTCGTGGGCTCTGGAAACACCATATATTTT	CASSFVGSGNTIYF